The TCR beta chain described here comes from a study of T cells in Graves' hyperthyroidism and ophthalmopathy. For the study at large: Any treatment followed the collection of peripheral blood at initial diagnosis. General study results and limits: Most clonotypes expanded in thyroid above 0.001 were likewise present in blood.

Per the germline V gene, CDR1 is KGHDR and CDR2 is SFDVKD. This CDR3 is built from 16 residues. Between the trimmed V and J ends, which lost 4 bases and 5 bases, there was a span of 17 bases. This clonotype was seen only a few times. Its cognate antigen is unknown. RNA transcripts served as the template for amplifying TCR beta CDR3 regions. The HTBI primer set drove a first-round RT-PCR of the TCR CDR3. TCRdb independently ran MiXCR on the multiplex PCR reads; one entry per CDR3 protein. Seen here are approximately 630,000 distinct CDR3 sequences, roughly 16% observed once, and the top ten hold 3.8%. Uncontrolled infection, other autoimmune disease, pregnancy and lactation each barred patients from inclusion. Fresh peripheral blood, about 9.6 ml, yielded the PBMCs.

Sequences were obtained from blood. This chain uses TRBV24-1 with TRBJ2-1; D possibly uses TRBD1 or TRBD2 (5 bases each). This clonotype originated in a young woman with Graves' hyperthyroidism. Here the CDR3 reads CATSDRHSRGHNEQFF. In DNA, the CDR3 is TGTGCCACCAGTGACCGACATTCCCGGGGACACAATGAGCAGTTCTTC.